A single sample is the source of the 4 T cell receptor beta chains below, sequenced in a study of OX40 agonist ivuxolimab in advanced cancers. Sequencing used immunoSEQ multiplex PCR; TCRdb keeps in-frame clones, though not all of them. The sample records around 62,000 clones, about 79% being singletons. The sequences come from CD4+ or CD8+ T cells sorted from blood, collected in a trial of the OX40 agonist ivuxolimab. The receptors shown here come from an adult with an advanced solid tumor such as melanoma, head and neck, liver or kidney cancer.

V is TRBV19 and J is TRBJ1-3; 7 nucleotides agree with TRBD1. This CDR3 is built from 16 residues. Trimming cost V 4 bases and J 0 bases; bases outside gene matches: 6. Germline lookup yields CDR1 LNHDA and CDR2 SQIVND (reference sequence). In DNA, the CDR3 is TGTGCCAGTAGTAATACAGGGGCCATCTCTGGAAACACCATATATTTT. Amino acid sequence: CASSNTGAISGNTIYF. The variable domain in full, with the rest retrieved from reference TRBV19 and TRBJ1-3, is DGGITQSPKYLFRKEGQNVTLSCEQNLNHDAMYWYRQDPGQGLRLIYYSQIVNDFQKGDIAEGYSVSREKKESFPLTVTSAQKNPTAFYLCASSNTGAISGNTIYFGEGSWLTVV.

This chain connects TRBV20-1 to TRBJ1-2; no clear D gene. CDR1 is DFQATT, CDR2 SNEGSKA, per germline (reference sequence). Trimming stripped 5 bases from V and 7 bases from J, with 8 bases between. This CDR3 has 10 residues. The CDR3 DNA reads as TGCAGTGCTGTACTAGGTGGCTACACCTTC. Protein sequence: CSAVLGGYTF.

This rearrangement joins TRBV19 to TRBJ1-2, with 7 bases matching TRBD1. The CDR3 contains 15 residues. Per the germline V gene, CDR1 is LNHDA and CDR2 is SQIVND (reference sequence). Trimming took 3 bases from V and 5 from J; bases not matched to a gene: 9. The CDR3, as DNA: TGTGCCAGTAGTATGGGGACAGCTCCCCTATATGGCTACACCTTC. Its translation is CASSMGTAPLYGYTF.

The chain couples TRBV4-2 to TRBJ2-5; D unclear. The germline V and J ends were trimmed by 1 base and 2 bases, with 11 bases remaining between them. Germline V CDR1 and CDR2: LGHNA, YNFKEQ. The CDR3 sequence is 15 residues long. The CDR3 region has the DNA TGTGCCAGCAGCCAAGCGGTGGCAGAACAAGAGACCCAGTACTTC. Protein product: CASSQAVAEQETQYF.